This entry is about one TCR beta chain. This clone was observed a few times. The clone's antigen remains unknown. The record has no base qualities; no much larger clone is one base away. The cohort was made up of approximately 700 healthy bone marrow donors. All cohort members were sampled while nominally healthy, although unrecorded immune exposures were likely present. The donor tested CMV seronegative, placing the donor among the 350 or so seronegative members of the cohort. Every donor gave a peripheral blood sample, and the peripheral blood mononuclear cells from that sample were used for TCR beta sequencing. The Qiagen DNeasy Blood Extraction Kit was used to extract genomic DNA from the blood cell samples. The library came from the immunoSEQ multiplex PCR assay. For the multiplex PCR, a mixture combining 60 forward primers for TCR Vbeta segments and 13 reverse primers for TCR Jbeta segments was used. The CDR3 region of rearranged TCR beta genes was amplified from genomic DNA by a multiplex PCR assay. The Illumina HiSeq System was used to sequence the amplified TCR beta libraries as 87-base-pair reads. The original pipeline was this. Across the 700 or so repertoires, a later analysis counted 60 million to 90 million unique TCR beta chains, approximately 10 million of which were shared by at least two donors. To remove PCR and sequencing errors, raw reads were error-corrected and collapsed into unique sequences using a nearest-neighbor algorithm that merged closely related sequences. CDR3 sequences were aligned to IMGT reference sequences to assign V, D and J gene segments. Each retained sequence needed at least a six-nucleotide match to both a V gene segment and a J gene segment. A rearrangement was called productive if the CDR3 had no stop codons and remained in frame with V and J, and every other rearrangement was called non-productive. Following IMGT convention, CDR3 was defined as the stretch from the second conserved V-encoded cysteine to the conserved J-encoded phenylalanine. The earlier analysis of 500 to 600 of the donors excluded sequences that lacked an unambiguous match to a single V gene segment. An earlier analysis of fewer than 750 of the donors called V segments functional above 56.7% productive rearrangements and segregating when the between-donor standard deviation exceeded 5%. A statistical classification framework was built to diagnose cytomegalovirus status from the catalog of TCR beta chain sequences. V and J gene assignment, in a later analysis, came from comparing TCR nucleotide sequences with IMGT/GENE-DB human TR gene sequences. The TCRdist pipeline was used in a later analysis to assign CDR3 sequences and most-parsimonious VDJ recombination scenarios. In a later analysis, each TCR beta chain was defined by its CDR3 amino acid sequence together with its V-gene family, and reads without a unique V-gene family were excluded. As a way to deal with suspected cross-contamination and a sequencing artifact, a later analysis dropped hundreds of nucleotide sequences that were highly shared and had low generation probability. For each public chain, a later analysis derived a clonal expansion index from normalized ranks of inferred template counts within each repertoire. A later analysis computed generation probabilities with a VDJ recombination model fitted to out-of-frame rearrangements, and checked the results against IGoR. In a later analysis, TCR-TCR, TCR-HLA and TCR-CMV co-occurrence was scored with hypergeometric tests, and a repertoire-size bias correction was applied to TCR pairs. In a later analysis, false discovery rates were estimated by permuting HLA or CMV assignments 20 times. In a later analysis, co-occurring TCRs were grouped with DBSCAN, and TCRdist sequence similarity was added when clustering was performed within HLA-allele-positive subsets. For co-occurrence clustering, repertoires with fewer than 30,000 or more than 120,000 public chains were excluded, along with about five repertoires with anomalous nucleotide sharing. TCRdb re-hosts the immuneACCESS table, in-frame sequences only. Its copies lack some clones; in the studies checked, an unresolved V gene accounts for under half of them, and the cause for the rest is not known. V and J calls plus clone size are reproduced from that table; the DNA served to infer D and trimming. In this sample the table shows 130,000 to 150,000 clones, approximately 68% of which occur a single time. The top ten hold over 2% of the sample.

This sample was included in a study of cytomegalovirus exposure and HLA in healthy donors (dated by TCRdb to about 2017). About the full investigation: An earlier analysis of fewer than 750 of the donors reported 276 Gb of sequence data and 90 million to 120 million unique TCR beta sequences obtained from some 170 million T cells. Roughly 300 gigabases of sequencing data and 80 million or so unique TCR sequences were included in an early release covering about 620 HLA-typed donors. Of the approximately 400 genotyped donors, 65% to 90% fell in the genetic ancestry cluster associated with self-reported Caucasian donors. The aim of the study was to test whether cataloging public T cell receptors could identify signatures of past pathogen exposure. The T cell repertoires of roughly 660 subjects were profiled by immunosequencing and related to cytomegalovirus serostatus. Besides the first cohort of roughly 660 subjects, a separate validation cohort made up of some 110 different subjects was used. To predict cytomegalovirus infection status, the study brought together high-throughput TCR immunosequencing, statistical association of individual TCRs with disease status, and machine learning. A later analysis re-analyzed previously published TCR beta repertoires from 650 to 800 donors and added high-resolution HLA genotyping to study TCR occurrence patterns. Rather than drawing on any new phenotypic data, the later analysis identified candidate immune exposures from TCR beta sequences and the way those sequences occurred across donors. An earlier analysis of 587 of the donors used high-throughput TCR beta sequencing to judge whether each TCR beta V gene segment behaved as functional or pseudogenic. Donor age, sex, ethnicity and CMV serostatus were compiled alongside the repertoire data. Genome-wide SNP genotypes for about 60% of the roughly 670 donors were used in a later genetic analysis, which treated that subset as a discovery cohort. Every discovery cohort repertoire had been produced on one sequencing platform. Both class I and class II loci were covered by HLA typing, at four-digit resolution. The number of donors typed differed by locus, with about 629-640 for A, B, C, DRB1 and DQB1, approximately 500 for DQA1, 606 for DPA1, and around 450 for DPB1. Because of strong linkage in the cohort, roughly five DR-DQ haplotypes were treated as single units for association and clustering. On average, over 200,000 unique TCR beta nucleotide sequences were sequenced per donor among 350 to 400 genotyped donors of the cohort, with 15% to 20% of those sequences being non-productive.

Broader findings and caveats from the paper: Compared with the roughly 700-donor mean, donors in an Asian-associated ancestry cluster had fewer N-insertions in productive TCRs, according to a later genetic analysis. In an earlier analysis of a few hundred of the donors, most TCR beta V segments were observed in productive rearrangements about 87% or about 30% of the time, broadly matching IMGT annotations. The presence/absence analyses assumed that sequencing depth was roughly uniform across donors, and that assumption may not be true. While some public TCRs were present in many individuals, most TCR sequences turned up only very rarely across donors. Because the 87-base-pair reads could not distinguish some IMGT-functional V segments, including TRBV6-2 and TRBV6-3, those segments were excluded. In a later analysis, around 17,000 TCR beta sequences were associated with specific HLA alleles at a false discovery rate of 0.05. The only immune exposure information available for the cohort was CMV serostatus. A later genetic analysis associated a missense DCLRE1C variant with V-gene and J-gene trimming of TCR beta chains, and an independent cohort replicated the association. A cluster of highly shared sequence variants was judged likely to represent a technical artifact of the sequencing pipeline. When HLA alleles, especially DR and DQ, strongly co-occurred, attributing TCR associations to individual alleles was difficult. In a later analysis, most CMV-associated TCR beta chains were found to appear HLA-restricted, with HLA associations seemingly driven largely by CMV exposure. In vitro tests confirmed that a few of the cytomegalovirus-associated TCR beta chains recognize cytomegalovirus antigens. Cytomegalovirus status was reported to be diagnosed by the classifier with high specificity and sensitivity in both the original and validation cohorts. The authors suggested that the approach could potentially be generalized to other disease states and immunological phenotypes. A further reported finding was that TCR beta sequences accurately predicted the HLA-A and HLA-B alleles for most subjects in the first cohort. A total of roughly 160 TCR beta chains were listed by the study as associated with cytomegalovirus. According to a later analysis, parvovirus B19, influenza, CMV and Epstein-Barr virus appeared linked to several top co-occurrence clusters. Because counts were too low, approximately 18 rarely observed V segments, including chromosome 9 orphons, were excluded from the earlier analysis of around 640 of the donors. Compared with equally common non-associated chains, HLA-associated TCR beta chains in a later analysis were more clonally expanded and had lower generation probabilities. In a later analysis, the rate of TCR association differed among HLA loci, with DRB1 alleles having the most associated TCRs and HLA-C alleles having the fewest. The cohort was sequenced for TCR beta chains only, and without alpha or paired-chain data the features that could be detected were limited. Because HLA typing was unavailable for some donors at each locus, only the typed subset was used in association tests. Linkage disequilibrium might explain the correlated functional status among segregating V segments, but an unknown experimental factor could not be ruled out.

The CDR3 spans 17 residues, from the cysteine through the phenylalanine. Only the CDR3 region is kept as DNA, spanning 51 bases read in frame from base 1. Taken from the germline V gene, the CDR1 and CDR2 loops are LGHNA and YNFKEQ. Compared with germline, V lacks 3 bases and J lacks 5 bases; bases without a gene match: 12. In this chain, TRBV4-2 is recombined with TRBJ2-2; 7 central bases correspond to TRBD2. This receptor was identified in a man aged 35 to 55 in good health and CMV-seronegative. Sequencing used PBMCs. The CDR3 in this case is CASSHPGLQKFTGELFF. The DNA sequence reads TGTGCCAGCAGCCACCCGGGACTACAAAAGTTTACCGGGGAGCTGTTTTTT.